The text below deals with one T cell receptor beta chain. What it binds is not known. Germline V gene data show CDR1 as SEHNR and CDR2 as FQNEAQ (reference sequence). The CDR3 consists of 16 residues. The V and J ends lost 5 bases and 4 bases, in that order; junction bases with no gene match: 6. 13 Jbeta primers and 60 Vbeta primers were used for the PCR. In the original processing: A later analysis tallied 87 million or so unique TCR beta chains, about 11 million of them shared. Using immunoSEQ multiplex PCR, the repertoire was profiled, and TCRdb retains in-frame clones only, with some absent. Clonal size and the V and J genes are those of that table, whereas D and trimming came from the DNA. The data contain some 150,000 clones, 70% to 90% of them seen just once; the ten biggest clones take up 6.5% to 7.5%. The source of the sample is a study of cytomegalovirus exposure and HLA in healthy donors. Study-level points and caveats: In a later analysis, HLA-C alleles had the fewest associated TCRs, DRB1 alleles the most. Within an earlier analysis, most TCR beta V segments proved productive either about 90% or about 30% of the time. Investigators reported over 150 TCR beta chains as tied to cytomegalovirus.

The TCR comes from a woman in her 30s in good health and CMV-seropositive. The sequenced material came from PBMCs. This sequence joins TRBV7-9 and TRBJ2-1; TRBD2 aligns across 12 bases. CDR3 sequence: CASSLLAGGPYNEQFF. In DNA form, the CDR3 reads TGTGCCAGCAGCCTACTAGCGGGGGGCCCGTACAATGAGCAGTTCTTC.